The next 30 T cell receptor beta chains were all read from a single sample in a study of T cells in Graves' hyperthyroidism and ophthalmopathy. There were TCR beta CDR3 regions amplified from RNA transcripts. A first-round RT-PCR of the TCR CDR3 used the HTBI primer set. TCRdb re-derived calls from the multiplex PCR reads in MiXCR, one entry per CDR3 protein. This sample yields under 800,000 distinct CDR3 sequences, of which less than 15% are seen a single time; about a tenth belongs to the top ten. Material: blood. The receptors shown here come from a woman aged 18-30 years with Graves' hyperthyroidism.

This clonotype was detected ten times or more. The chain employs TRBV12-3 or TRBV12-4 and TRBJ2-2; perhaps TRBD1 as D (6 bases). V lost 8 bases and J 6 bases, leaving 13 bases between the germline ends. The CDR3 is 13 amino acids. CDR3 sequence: CASSIQGSGELFF. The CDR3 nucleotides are TGTGCCAGCTCGATACAGGGCTCCGGGGAGCTGTTTTTT.

In DNA, the CDR3 is TGTGCCAGCACAGGGGTCTCCTACGAGCAGTACTTC. This encodes CASTGVSYEQYF. The chain links TRBV25-1 to TRBJ2-7; D is possibly TRBD1 (6 bases). Per germline, CDR1 MGHDK and CDR2 SYGVNS. CDR3 length: 12 amino acids. The germline V and J ends were trimmed by 7 bases and 0 bases, with 7 bases remaining between them.

The CDR3 DNA is TGTGCCAGCAGTAACCCAAGATCCGCGCGTTGGACCGGAGCGGGAGTCTCCGAGCAGTACTTC. The encoded protein is CASSNPRSARWTGAGVSEQYF. The J gene is TRBJ2-7, the V gene TRBV6-2 or TRBV6-3; 8 nucleotides agree with TRBD2. The CDR3 consists of 21 residues. Germline V gene sequence: CDR1 MNHEY, CDR2 SVGEGT. The J segment lost 6 bases and the V segment lost 5 bases, leaving 30 bases of the junction unmatched.

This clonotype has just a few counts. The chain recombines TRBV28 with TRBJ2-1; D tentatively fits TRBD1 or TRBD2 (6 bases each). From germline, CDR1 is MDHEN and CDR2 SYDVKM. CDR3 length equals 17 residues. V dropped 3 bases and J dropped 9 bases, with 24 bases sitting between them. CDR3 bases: TGTGCCAGCAGTTTTATTAGGGGGACTCTCAGTCGGGGTGAGCAGTTCTTC. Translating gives CASSFIRGTLSRGEQFF.

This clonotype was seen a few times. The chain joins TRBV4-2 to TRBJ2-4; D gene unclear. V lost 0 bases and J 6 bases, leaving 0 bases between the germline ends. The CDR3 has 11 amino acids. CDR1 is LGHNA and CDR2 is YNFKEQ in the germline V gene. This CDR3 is CASSQENIQYF. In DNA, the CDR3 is TGTGCCAGCAGCCAAGAAAACATTCAGTACTTC.

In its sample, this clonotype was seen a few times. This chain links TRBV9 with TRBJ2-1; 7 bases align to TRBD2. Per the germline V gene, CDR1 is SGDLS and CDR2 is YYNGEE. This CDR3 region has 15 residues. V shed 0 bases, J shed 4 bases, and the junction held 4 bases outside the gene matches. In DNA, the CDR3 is TGTGCCAGCAGCGTAGGTAGCGGGCGTTACAATGAGCAGTTCTTC. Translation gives CASSVGSGRYNEQFF.

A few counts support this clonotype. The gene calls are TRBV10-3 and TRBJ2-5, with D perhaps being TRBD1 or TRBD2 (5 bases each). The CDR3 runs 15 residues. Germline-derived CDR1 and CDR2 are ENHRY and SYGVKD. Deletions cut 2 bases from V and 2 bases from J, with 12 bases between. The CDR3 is CAISEGWDEQETQYF. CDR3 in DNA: TGTGCCATCAGTGAGGGTTGGGACGAGCAAGAGACCCAGTACTTC.

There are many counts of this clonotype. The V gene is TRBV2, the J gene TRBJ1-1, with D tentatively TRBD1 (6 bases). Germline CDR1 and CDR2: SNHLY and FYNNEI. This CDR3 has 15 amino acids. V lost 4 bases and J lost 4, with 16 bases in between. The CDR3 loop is CASSVTNQGSTEAFF. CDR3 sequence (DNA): TGTGCCAGCAGTGTAACTAATCAGGGGTCCACTGAAGCTTTCTTT.

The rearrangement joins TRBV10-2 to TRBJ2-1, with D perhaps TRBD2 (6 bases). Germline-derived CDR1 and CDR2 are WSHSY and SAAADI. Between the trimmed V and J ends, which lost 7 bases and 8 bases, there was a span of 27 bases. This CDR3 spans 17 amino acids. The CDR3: CASIRGGATRLADEQFF. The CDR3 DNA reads TGCGCCAGCATCCGAGGTGGGGCCACTAGATTAGCGGATGAGCAGTTCTTC.

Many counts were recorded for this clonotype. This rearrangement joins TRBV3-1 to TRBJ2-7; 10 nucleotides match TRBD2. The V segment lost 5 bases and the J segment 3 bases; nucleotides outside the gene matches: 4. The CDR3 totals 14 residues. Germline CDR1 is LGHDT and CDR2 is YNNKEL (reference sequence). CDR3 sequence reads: CASSNGLAVYEQYF. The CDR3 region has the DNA TGTGCCAGCAGCAACGGACTAGCGGTCTACGAGCAGTACTTC.

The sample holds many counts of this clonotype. CDR3 bases: TGTGCCAGCAGTGAAGGGGGGCTGAGGAATGAGCAGTTCTTC. It specifies CASSEGGLRNEQFF. V and J are TRBV2 and TRBJ2-1; weak D call: TRBD1 (6 bases). Germline loops: CDR1 SNHLY, CDR2 FYNNEI. V lost 1 base to trimming and J lost 7 bases, with 11 bases between them. This CDR3 spans 14 amino acids.

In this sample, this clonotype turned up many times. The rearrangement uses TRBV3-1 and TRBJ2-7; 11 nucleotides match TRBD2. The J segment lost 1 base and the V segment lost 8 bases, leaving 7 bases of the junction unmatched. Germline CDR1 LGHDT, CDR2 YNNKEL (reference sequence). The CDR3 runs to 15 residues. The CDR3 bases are TGTGCCAGCCGACCGGGACTAGCGGTTTCCTACGAGCAGTACTTC. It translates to CASRPGLAVSYEQYF.

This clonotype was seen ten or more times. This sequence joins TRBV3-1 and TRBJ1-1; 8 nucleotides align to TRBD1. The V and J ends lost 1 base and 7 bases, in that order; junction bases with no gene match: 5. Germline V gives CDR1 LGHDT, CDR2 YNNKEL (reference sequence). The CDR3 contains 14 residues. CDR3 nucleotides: TGTGCCAGCAGCCAAGGAACAGGGGGAGGTGAAGCTTTCTTT. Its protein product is CASSQGTGGGEAFF.

For the CDR3, the DNA is TGTGCCAGCAGTAAGCCCCCCTCACGACAGGTTTTTCACAATGAGCAGTTCTTC. Amino acid sequence: CASSKPPSRQVFHNEQFF. This chain uses TRBV3-1 with TRBJ2-1, with D tentatively TRBD1 (6 bases). CDR1 LGHDT and CDR2 YNNKEL come from the germline V gene (reference sequence). The V end was cut by 6 bases, the J end by 5 bases, with 26 bases between. The CDR3 loop spans 18 amino acids.

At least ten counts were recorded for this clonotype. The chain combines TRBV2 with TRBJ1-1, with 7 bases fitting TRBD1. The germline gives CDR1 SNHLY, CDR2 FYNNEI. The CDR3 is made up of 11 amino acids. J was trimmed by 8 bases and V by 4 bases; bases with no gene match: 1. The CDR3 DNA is TGTGCCAGCAGTGGGACAGGAGAAGCTTTCTTT. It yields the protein CASSGTGEAFF.

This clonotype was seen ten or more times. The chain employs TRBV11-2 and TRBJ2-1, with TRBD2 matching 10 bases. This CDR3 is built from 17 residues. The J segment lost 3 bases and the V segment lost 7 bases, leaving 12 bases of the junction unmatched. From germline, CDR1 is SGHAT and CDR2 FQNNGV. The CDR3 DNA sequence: TGTGCCAGCACCGAACTAAGCGGGAGGGCTGGCTACAATGAGCAGTTCTTC. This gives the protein CASTELSGRAGYNEQFF.

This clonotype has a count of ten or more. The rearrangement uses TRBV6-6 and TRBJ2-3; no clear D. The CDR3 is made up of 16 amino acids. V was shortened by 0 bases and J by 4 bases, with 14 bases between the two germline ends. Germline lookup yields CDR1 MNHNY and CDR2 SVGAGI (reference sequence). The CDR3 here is CASSYSPTARADTQYF. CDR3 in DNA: TGTGCCAGCAGTTACTCCCCGACGGCCCGCGCAGATACGCAGTATTTT.

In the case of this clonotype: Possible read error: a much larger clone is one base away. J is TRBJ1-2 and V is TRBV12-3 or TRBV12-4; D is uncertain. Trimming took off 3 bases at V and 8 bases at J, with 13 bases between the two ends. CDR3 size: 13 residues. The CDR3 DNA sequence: TGTGCCAGCAGTTTGTCTCCAGGAGGAGGCTACACCTTC. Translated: CASSLSPGGGYTF.

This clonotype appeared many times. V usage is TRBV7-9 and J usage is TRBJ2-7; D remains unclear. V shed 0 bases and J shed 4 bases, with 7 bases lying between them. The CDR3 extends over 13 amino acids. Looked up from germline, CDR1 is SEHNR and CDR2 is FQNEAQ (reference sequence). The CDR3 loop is CASSLAIRYEQYF. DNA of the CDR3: TGTGCCAGCAGCTTAGCGATCCGTTACGAGCAGTACTTC.

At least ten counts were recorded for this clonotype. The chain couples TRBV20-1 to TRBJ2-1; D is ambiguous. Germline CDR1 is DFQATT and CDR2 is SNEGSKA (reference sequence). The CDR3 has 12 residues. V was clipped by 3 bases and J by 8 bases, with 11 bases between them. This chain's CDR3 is CSASRSRYEQFF. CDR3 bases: TGCAGTGCTAGCCGTAGCAGGTATGAGCAGTTCTTC.

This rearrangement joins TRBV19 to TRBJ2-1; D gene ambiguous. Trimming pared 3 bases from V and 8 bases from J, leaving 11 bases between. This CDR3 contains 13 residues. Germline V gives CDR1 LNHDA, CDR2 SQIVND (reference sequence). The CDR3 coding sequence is TGTGCCAGTAGTATTAACAGCTGGGATGAGCAGTTCTTC. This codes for CASSINSWDEQFF.

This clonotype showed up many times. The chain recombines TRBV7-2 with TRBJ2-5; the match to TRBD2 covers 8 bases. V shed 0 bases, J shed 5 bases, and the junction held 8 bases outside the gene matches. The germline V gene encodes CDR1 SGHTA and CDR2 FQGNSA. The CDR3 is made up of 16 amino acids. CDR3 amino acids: CASSLAGLGGGETQYF. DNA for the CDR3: TGTGCCAGCAGCTTAGCGGGACTAGGGGGAGGGGAGACCCAGTACTTC. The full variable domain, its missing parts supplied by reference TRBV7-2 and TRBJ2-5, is GAGVSQSPSNKVTEKGKDVELRCDPISGHTALYWYRQSLGQGLEFLIYFQGNSAPDKSGLPSDRFSAERTGGSVSTLTIQRTQQEDSAVYLCASSLAGLGGGETQYFGPGTRLLVL.

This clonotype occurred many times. The CDR3 reads CASSLSVAGASTYEQYF. In DNA, the CDR3 is TGTGCCAGCAGCCTCAGTGTAGCGGGAGCCTCTACCTACGAGCAGTACTTC. This chain connects TRBV3-1 to TRBJ2-7, with 9 nucleotides matching TRBD2. This CDR3 is 17 amino acids long. V shed 4 bases and J 2 bases; nucleotides not matched to a gene: 12. Per germline, CDR1 LGHDT and CDR2 YNNKEL (reference sequence).

The DNA for the CDR3 is TGTGCCAGCAGCGCTCCAGGGTTAGAGACCCAGTACTTC. Translation gives CASSAPGLETQYF. This chain uses TRBV7-3 with TRBJ2-5; a possible D gene is TRBD1 (5 bases). Trimming stripped 5 bases from V and 4 bases from J, with 11 bases between. The CDR3 sequence is 13 residues long. Germline CDR1 is SGHTA and CDR2 is FQGTGA.

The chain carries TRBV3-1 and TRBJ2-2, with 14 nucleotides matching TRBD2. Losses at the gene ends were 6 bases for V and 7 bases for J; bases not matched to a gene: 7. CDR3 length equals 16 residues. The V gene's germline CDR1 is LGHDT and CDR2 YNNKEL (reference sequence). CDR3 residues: CASRTGLAGVGGELFF. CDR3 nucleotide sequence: TGTGCCAGCAGAACGGGACTAGCGGGAGTGGGCGGGGAGCTGTTTTTT.

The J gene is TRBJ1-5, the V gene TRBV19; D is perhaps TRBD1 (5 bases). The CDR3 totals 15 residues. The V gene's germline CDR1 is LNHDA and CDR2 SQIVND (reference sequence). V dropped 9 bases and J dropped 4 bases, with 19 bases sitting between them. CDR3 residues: CASRATGEGNQPQHF. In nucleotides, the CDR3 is TGTGCCAGCCGAGCGACGGGGGAAGGGAATCAGCCCCAGCATTTT. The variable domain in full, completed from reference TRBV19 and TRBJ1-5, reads DGGITQSPKYLFRKEGQNVTLSCEQNLNHDAMYWYRQDPGQGLRLIYYSQIVNDFQKGDIAEGYSVSREKKESFPLTVTSAQKNPTAFYLCASRATGEGNQPQHFGDGTRLSIL.

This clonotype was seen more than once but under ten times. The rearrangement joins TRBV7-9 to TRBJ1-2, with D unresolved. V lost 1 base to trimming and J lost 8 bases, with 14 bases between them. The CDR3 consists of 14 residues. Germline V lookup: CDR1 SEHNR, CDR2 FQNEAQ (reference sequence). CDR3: CASSLDNSIDGYTF. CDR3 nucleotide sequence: TGTGCCAGCAGCTTAGATAACAGCATAGACGGCTACACCTTC.

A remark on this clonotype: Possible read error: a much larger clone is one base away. CDR3 protein: CASSGCGYTF. CDR3 nucleotides: TGTGCCAGCAGTGGATGTGGCTACACCTTC. V and J are TRBV28 and TRBJ1-2, with no clear D. Trimming pared 5 bases from V and 7 bases from J, leaving 5 bases between. The CDR3 runs to 10 residues. Germline V gene data show CDR1 as MDHEN and CDR2 as SYDVKM.

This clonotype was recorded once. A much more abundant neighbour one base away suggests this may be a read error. In DNA form, the CDR3 reads TGTGCCAGCAGTCCAGCGGGAGGGCTAAGCTATGAGCAGTACTTC. Translated, it gives CASSPAGGLSYEQYF. The chain is built from TRBV12-3 or TRBV12-4 and TRBJ2-7; 10 positions match TRBD2. With V trimmed by 5 bases and J by 7 bases, 11 bases remained unmatched. The CDR3 contains 15 residues.

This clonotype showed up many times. In DNA form, the CDR3 reads TGTGCCAGCTCCAGCGACCTCAACAGGGCGGGGGAGACCCAGTACTTC. This encodes CASSSDLNRAGETQYF. The rearrangement uses TRBV18 and TRBJ2-5; D assignment may be TRBD1 or TRBD2 (6 bases each). Germline values: CDR1 KGHSH, CDR2 LQKENI. Trimming took off 6 bases at V and 5 bases at J, with 22 bases between the two ends. The CDR3 runs 16 residues.